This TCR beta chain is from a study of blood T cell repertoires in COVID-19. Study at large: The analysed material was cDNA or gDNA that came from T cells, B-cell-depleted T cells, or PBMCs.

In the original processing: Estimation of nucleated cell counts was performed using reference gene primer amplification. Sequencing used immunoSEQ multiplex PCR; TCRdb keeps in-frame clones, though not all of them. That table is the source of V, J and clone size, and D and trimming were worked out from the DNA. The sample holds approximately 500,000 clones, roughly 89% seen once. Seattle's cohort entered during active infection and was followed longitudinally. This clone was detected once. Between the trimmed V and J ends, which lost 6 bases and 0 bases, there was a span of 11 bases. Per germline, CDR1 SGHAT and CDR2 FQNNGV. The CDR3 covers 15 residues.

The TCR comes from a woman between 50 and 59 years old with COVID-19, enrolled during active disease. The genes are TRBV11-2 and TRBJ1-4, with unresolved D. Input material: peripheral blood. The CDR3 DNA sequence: TGTGCCAGCAGGCCCGTAGCTGCAACTAATGAAAAACTGTTTTTT. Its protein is CASRPVAATNEKLFF.